This T cell receptor (beta chain) was sequenced for a study of T cell repertoires in cytomegalovirus infection. Turning to the study itself: Alongside well-studied HLA-B-restricted CMV epitopes, recently identified HLA-C-restricted CMV epitopes were also used. Shared public TCR beta signatures pointed to both CMV infection and a matching HLA type.

In this sample, this clonotype turned up many times. What it binds is not known. One entry per CDR3 protein results from TCRdb running MiXCR on the reads. The sample has 650,000 to 900,000 distinct CDR3 sequences, around a third seen once; the top ten hold around an eighth. This CDR3 spans 14 amino acids. Germline CDR1 is SGHVS and CDR2 is FNYEAQ. The ends were cut back, 3 bases at V and 2 bases at J, with 10 bases in the middle. Broader study findings: The study identified carriers of CMV plus the relevant HLA from cumulative public TCR beta family frequency.

The sample consisted of cultured CD8+ T cells from PBMCs, taken from culture after CMV antigen stimulation. The chain employs TRBV7-6 and TRBJ1-1; D gene uncertain. This TCR was recovered from a human donor in good health (CMV status not recorded). Some clones in this sample may be carry-over from other donors' samples. CDR3 DNA: TGTGCCAGCAGCTTGCCAGAGGGAAACACTGAAGCTTTCTTT. This codes for CASSLPEGNTEAFF.